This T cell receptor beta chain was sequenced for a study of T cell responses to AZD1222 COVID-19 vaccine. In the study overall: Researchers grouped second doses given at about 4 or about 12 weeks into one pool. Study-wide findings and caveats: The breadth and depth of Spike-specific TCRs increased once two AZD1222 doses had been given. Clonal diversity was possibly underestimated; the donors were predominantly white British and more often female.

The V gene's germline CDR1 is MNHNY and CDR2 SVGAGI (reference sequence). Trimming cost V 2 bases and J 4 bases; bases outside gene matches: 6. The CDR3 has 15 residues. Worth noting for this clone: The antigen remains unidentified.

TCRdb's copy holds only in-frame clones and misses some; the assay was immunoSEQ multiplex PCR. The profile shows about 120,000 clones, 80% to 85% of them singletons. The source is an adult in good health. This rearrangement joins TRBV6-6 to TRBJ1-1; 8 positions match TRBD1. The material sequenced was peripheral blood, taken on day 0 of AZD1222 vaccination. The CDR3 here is CASSYTTGQGTEAFF. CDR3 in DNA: TGTGCCAGCAGTTACACCACCGGACAGGGCACTGAAGCTTTCTTT.